Each of the 5 T cell receptor beta chains below was sequenced from the same sample in a study of blood T cell repertoires in COVID-19. Some clones are missing from TCRdb's copy, which holds only in-frame ones; the method was immunoSEQ multiplex PCR. The sample lists more than 250,000 clones, around 87% occurring once. The sample consisted of peripheral blood. These receptors were obtained from a man younger than 35 with active or convalescent COVID-19.

The chain employs TRBV15 and TRBJ1-6, with TRBD1 as a possible D gene (6 bases). The CDR3 loop spans 14 amino acids. The germline V and J ends were trimmed by 0 bases and 6 bases, with 6 bases remaining between them. Germline loops: CDR1 LNHNV, CDR2 YYDKDF (reference sequence). The CDR3: CATSRDRGNSPLHF. The CDR3 nucleotides are TGTGCCACCAGCAGAGACAGGGGTAATTCACCCCTCCACTTT.

The rearrangement uses TRBV12-3 or TRBV12-4 and TRBJ2-7; the D gene is possibly TRBD2 (6 bases). The CDR3 spans 13 residues. V was cut by 1 base and J by 5 bases, with 9 bases left in between. Here the CDR3 reads CASSLGGVDEQYF. CDR3 in DNA: TGTGCCAGCAGTTTAGGGGGGGTGGACGAGCAGTACTTC.

This clone is a singleton in its sample. This chain joins TRBV6-5 and TRBJ2-7; TRBD2 matches 9 bases. This CDR3 is built from 14 residues. Germline V lookup: CDR1 MNHEY, CDR2 SVGAGI. V gave up 2 bases and J gave up 3 bases; unmatched junction bases: 2. The CDR3 DNA reads as TGTGCCAGCAGTTACGGTAGCGGGAGCTACGAGCAGTACTTC. It is translated as CASSYGSGSYEQYF.

V and J are TRBV6-6 and TRBJ1-2; D is possibly TRBD1 (6 bases). The CDR3 consists of 13 residues. The V gene lost 5 bases and the J gene lost 3 bases, with 10 bases spanning the gap. CDR1 and CDR2 from the germline V gene are MNHNY and SVGAGI (reference sequence). CDR3 region: CASSDRQDYGYTF. In nucleotides, the CDR3 is TGTGCCAGCAGTGACCGACAGGACTATGGCTACACCTTC.

V is TRBV29-1 and J is TRBJ2-7; D might be TRBD1 (6 bases). The V gene's germline CDR1 is SQVTM and CDR2 ANQGSEA. This CDR3 region has 15 residues. Deletions cut 6 bases from V and 2 bases from J, with 20 bases between. CDR3 sequence: CSVPGQLGITYEQYF. The CDR3 DNA follows: TGCAGCGTCCCAGGACAGTTGGGGATAACCTACGAGCAGTACTTC.